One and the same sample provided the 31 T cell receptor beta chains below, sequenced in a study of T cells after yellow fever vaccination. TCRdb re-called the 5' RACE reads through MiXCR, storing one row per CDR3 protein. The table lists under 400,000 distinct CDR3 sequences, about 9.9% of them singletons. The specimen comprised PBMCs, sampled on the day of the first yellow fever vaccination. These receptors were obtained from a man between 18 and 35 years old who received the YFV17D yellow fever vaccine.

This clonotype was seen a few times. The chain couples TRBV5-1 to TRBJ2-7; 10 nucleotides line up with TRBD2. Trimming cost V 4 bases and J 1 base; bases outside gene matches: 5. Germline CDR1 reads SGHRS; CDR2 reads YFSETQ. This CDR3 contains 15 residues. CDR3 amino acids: CASSRIAGGSYEQYF. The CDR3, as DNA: TGCGCCAGCAGCCGAATAGCGGGGGGATCCTACGAGCAGTACTTC.

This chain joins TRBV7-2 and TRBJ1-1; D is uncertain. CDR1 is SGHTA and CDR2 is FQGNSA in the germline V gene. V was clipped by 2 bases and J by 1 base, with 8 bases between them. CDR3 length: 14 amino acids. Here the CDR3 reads CASSLRRSNTEAFF. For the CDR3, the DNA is TGTGCCAGCAGCTTACGGCGTTCGAACACTGAAGCTTTCTTT.

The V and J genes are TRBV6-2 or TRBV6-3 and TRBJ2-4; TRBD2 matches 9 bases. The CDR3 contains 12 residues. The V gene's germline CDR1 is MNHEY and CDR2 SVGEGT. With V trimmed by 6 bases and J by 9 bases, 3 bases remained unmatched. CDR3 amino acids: CASRGLATIQYF. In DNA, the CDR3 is TGTGCCAGCAGGGGACTAGCAACCATTCAGTACTTC.

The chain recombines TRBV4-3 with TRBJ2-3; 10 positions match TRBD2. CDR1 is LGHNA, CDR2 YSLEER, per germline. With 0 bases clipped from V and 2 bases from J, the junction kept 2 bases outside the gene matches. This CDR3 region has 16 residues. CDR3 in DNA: TGCGCCAGCAGCCAAGAACTAGCGGGGAACACAGATACGCAGTATTTT. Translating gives CASSQELAGNTDTQYF.

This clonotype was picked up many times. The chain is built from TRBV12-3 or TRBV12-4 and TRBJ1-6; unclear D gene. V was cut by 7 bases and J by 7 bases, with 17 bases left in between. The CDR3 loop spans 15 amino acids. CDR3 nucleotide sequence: TGTGCCAGCACCCCATTCGGGGAGTCGAATTCACCCCTCCACTTT. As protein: CASTPFGESNSPLHF.

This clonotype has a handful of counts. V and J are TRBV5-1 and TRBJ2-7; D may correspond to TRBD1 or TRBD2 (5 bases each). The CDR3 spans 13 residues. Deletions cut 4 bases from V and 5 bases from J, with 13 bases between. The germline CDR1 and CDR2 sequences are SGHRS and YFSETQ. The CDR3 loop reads CASSRGPRDEQYV. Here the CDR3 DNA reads TGCGCCAGCAGCCGGGGCCCTAGAGACGAGCAGTACGTC.

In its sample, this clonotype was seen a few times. The CDR3 DNA reads as TGTGCCAGTAGTCCCCTCCGCTTGACAGGGAGATACACTGAAGCTTTCTTT. Amino acid sequence: CASSPLRLTGRYTEAFF. The gene calls are TRBV19 and TRBJ1-1; 7 bases fit TRBD1. Germline V gives CDR1 LNHDA, CDR2 SQIVND (reference sequence). CDR3 length equals 17 residues. V lost 5 bases, J lost 3 bases, and 15 bases stayed unmatched.

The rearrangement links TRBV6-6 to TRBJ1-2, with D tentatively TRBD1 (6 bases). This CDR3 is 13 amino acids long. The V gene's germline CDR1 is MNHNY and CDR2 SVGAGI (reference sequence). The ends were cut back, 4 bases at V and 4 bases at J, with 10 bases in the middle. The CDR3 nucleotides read TGTGCCAGCAGTTCCGGGACATTCTATGGCTACACCTTC. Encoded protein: CASSSGTFYGYTF.

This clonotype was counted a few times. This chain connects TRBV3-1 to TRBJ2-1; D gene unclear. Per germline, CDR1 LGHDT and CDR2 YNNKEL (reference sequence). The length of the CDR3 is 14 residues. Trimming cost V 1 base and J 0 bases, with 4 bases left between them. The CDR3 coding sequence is TGTGCCAGCAGCCAAGGGAACTCCTACAATGAGCAGTTCTTC. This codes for CASSQGNSYNEQFF.

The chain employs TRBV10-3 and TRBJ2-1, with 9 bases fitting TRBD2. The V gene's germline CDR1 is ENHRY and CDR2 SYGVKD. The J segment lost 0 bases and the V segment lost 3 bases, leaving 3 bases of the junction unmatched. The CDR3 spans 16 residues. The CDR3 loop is CAISDQAGGSYNEQFF. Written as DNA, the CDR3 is TGTGCCATCAGTGACCAAGCGGGGGGCTCCTACAATGAGCAGTTCTTC.

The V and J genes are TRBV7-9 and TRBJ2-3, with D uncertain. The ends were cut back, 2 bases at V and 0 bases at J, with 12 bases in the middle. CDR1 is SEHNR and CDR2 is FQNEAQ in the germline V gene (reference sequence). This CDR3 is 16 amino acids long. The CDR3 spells CASSLSSLLSTDTQYF. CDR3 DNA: TGTGCCAGCAGCTTATCCAGTCTTCTGAGCACAGATACGCAGTATTTT.

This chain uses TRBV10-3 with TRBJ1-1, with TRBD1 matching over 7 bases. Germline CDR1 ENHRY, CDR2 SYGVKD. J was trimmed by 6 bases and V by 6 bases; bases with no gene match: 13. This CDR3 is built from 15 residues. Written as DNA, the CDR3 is TGTGCCATCAGGGACTCGGGACAGAATCTGGCTGAAGCTTTCTTT. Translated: CAIRDSGQNLAEAFF.

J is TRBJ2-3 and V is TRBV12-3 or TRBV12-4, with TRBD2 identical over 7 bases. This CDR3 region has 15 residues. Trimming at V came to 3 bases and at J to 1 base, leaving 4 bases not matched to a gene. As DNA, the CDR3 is TGTGCCAGCAGTTTCGGGCTAGCGGGCACAGATACGCAGTATTTT. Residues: CASSFGLAGTDTQYF.

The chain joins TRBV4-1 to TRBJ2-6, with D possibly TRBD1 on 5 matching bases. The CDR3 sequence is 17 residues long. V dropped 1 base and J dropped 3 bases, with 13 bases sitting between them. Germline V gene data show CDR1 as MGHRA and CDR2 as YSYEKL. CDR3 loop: CASSQVQGAYGANVLTF. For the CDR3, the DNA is TGCGCCAGCAGCCAAGTGCAAGGGGCTTATGGGGCCAACGTCCTGACTTTC.

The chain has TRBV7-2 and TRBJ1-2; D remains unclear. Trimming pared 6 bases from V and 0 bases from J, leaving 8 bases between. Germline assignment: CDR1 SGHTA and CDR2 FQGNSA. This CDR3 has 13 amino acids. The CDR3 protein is CASSSTPNYGYTF. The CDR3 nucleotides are TGTGCCAGCAGTTCTACACCTAACTATGGCTACACCTTC.

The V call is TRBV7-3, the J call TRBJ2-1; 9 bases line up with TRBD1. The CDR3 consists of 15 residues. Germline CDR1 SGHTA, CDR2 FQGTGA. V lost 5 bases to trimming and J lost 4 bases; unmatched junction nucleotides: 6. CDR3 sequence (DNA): TGTGCCAGCAGCCTAAGACAGGGGGGATACAATGAGCAGTTCTTC. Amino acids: CASSLRQGGYNEQFF.

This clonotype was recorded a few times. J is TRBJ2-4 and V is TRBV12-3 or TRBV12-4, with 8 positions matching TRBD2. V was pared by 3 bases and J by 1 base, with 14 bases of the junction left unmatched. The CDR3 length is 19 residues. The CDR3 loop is CASSLSRGGLSAAKNIQYF. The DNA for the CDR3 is TGTGCCAGCAGTTTGAGTCGGGGGGGATTGTCTGCCGCCAAAAACATTCAGTACTTC.

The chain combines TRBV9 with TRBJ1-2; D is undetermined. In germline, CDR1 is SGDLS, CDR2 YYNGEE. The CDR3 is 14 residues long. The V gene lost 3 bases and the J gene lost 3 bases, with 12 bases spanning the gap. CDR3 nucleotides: TGTGCCAGCAGCGCATCTACATCTGACTATGGCTACACCTTC. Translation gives CASSASTSDYGYTF.

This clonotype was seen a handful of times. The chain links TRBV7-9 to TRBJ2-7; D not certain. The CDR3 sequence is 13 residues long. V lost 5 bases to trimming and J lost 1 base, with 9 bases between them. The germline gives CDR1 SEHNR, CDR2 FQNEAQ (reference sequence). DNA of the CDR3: TGTGCCAGCAGCCCAGCGACTTCCTACGAGCAGTACGTC. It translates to CASSPATSYEQYV.

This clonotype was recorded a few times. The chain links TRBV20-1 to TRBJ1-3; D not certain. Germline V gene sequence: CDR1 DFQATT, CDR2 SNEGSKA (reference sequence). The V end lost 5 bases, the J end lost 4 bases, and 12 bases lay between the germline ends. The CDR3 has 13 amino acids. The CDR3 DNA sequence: TGCAGTGCTGGCGCGGGGTTCGGAAACACCATATATTTT. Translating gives CSAGAGFGNTIYF.

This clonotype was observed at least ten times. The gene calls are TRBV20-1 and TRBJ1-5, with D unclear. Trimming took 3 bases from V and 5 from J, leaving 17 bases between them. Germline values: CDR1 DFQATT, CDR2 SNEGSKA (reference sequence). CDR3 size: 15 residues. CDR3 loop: CSARDPGLGDQPQHF. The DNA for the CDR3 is TGCAGTGCTAGGGATCCCGGGCTTGGGGATCAGCCCCAGCATTTT.

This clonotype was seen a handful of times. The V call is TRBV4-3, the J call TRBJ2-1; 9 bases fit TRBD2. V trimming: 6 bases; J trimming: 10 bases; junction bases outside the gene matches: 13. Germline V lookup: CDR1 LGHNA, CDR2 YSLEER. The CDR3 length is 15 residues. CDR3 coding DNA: TGCGCCAGCAGTAAAGCGGGGGGTGGTCAGGGGGAGCAGTTCTTC. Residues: CASSKAGGGQGEQFF.

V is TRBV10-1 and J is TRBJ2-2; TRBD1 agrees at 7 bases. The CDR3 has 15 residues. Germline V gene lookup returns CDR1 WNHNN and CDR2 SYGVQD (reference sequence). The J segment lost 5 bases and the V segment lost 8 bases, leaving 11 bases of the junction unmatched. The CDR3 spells CASPNGQAGTGELFF. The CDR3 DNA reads TGCGCCAGCCCAAATGGACAGGCAGGGACCGGGGAGCTGTTTTTT.

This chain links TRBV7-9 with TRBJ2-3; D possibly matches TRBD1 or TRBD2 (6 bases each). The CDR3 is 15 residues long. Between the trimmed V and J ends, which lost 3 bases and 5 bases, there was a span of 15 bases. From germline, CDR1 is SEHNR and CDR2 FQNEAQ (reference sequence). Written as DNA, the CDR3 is TGTGCCAGCAGCTTTTCTCGGGGGCGAGGAGATACGCAGTATTTT. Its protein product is CASSFSRGRGDTQYF.

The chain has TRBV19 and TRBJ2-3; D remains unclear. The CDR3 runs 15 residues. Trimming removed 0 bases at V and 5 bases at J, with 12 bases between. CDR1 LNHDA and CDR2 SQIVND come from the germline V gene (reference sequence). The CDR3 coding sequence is TGTGCCAGTAGTATAGATTTCACCGTCGTAGATACGCAGTATTTT. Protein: CASSIDFTVVDTQYF.

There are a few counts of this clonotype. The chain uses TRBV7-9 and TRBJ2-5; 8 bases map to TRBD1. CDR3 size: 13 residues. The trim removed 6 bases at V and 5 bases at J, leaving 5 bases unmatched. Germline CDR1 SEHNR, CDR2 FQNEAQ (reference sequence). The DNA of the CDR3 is TGTGCCAGCAGTTTCAGGGGGCTTGAGACCCAGTACTTC. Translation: CASSFRGLETQYF. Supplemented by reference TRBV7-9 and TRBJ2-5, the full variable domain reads DTGVSQNPRHKITKRGQNVTFRCDPISEHNRLYWYRQTLGQGPEFLTYFQNEAQLEKSRLLSDRFSAERPKGSFSTLEIQRTEQGDSAMYLCASSFRGLETQYFGPGTRLLVL.

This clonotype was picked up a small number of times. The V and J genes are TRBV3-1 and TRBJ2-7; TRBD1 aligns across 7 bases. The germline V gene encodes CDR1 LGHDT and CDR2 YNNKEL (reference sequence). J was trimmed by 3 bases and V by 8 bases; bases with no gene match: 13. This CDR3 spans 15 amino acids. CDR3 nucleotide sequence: TGTGCCAGCGGGCAAGGGGGCCAGGGACACTACGAGCAGTACTTC. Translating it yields CASGQGGQGHYEQYF.

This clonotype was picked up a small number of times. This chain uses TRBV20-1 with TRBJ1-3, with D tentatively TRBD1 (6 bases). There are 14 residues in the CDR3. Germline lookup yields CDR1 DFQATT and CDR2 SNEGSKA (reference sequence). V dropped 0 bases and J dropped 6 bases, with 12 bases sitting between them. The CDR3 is CSARDPTGTNTIYF. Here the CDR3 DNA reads TGCAGTGCTAGAGACCCGACAGGTACAAACACCATATATTTT.

The CDR3 is CASSQFVGQATTGELFF. In DNA, the CDR3 is TGTGCCAGCAGTCAATTTGTAGGCCAGGCGACCACCGGGGAGCTGTTTTTT. The chain couples TRBV28 to TRBJ2-2, with unresolved D. The CDR3 runs 17 residues. Trimming cost V 5 bases and J 4 bases, with 20 bases left between them. Germline V gives CDR1 MDHEN, CDR2 SYDVKM.

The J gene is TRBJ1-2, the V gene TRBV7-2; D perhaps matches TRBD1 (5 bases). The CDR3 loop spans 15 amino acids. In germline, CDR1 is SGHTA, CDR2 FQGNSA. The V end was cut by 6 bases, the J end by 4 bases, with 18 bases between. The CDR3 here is CASRDRGTASYGYTF. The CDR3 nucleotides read TGTGCCAGCAGAGATAGGGGTACAGCTAGCTATGGCTACACCTTC.

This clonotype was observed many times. The chain's CDR3 is CASSHGPDYGYTF. The CDR3 DNA reads TGTGCCAGCAGCCATGGGCCCGACTATGGCTACACCTTC. This chain uses TRBV7-9 with TRBJ1-2; no firm D call. Germline V gene lookup returns CDR1 SEHNR and CDR2 FQNEAQ (reference sequence). With 5 bases removed from V and 3 bases from J, the gap between germline ends came to 10 bases. The CDR3 totals 13 residues.